Presented here are 32 T cell receptor beta chains from one specimen sequenced in a study of CD4 and CD8 cells across lung adenocarcinoma regions. One entry per CDR3 protein, called by TCRdb with MiXCR from the PCR reads. Of 13,000 to 15,000 distinct CDR3 sequences listed, around 40% were seen once; the top ten hold 17%. The sequenced material came from CD4+ T cells from the center of a lung tumor. The receptors were gathered from a male donor with lung adenocarcinoma. The CD4 and CD8 labels of this study may be unreliable.

Notes on this clonotype: The junction differs from germline at one of its ends, possibly a read error. The rearrangement joins TRBV10-3 to TRBJ2-3; 8 nucleotides line up with TRBD2. The CDR3 covers 14 residues. Germline CDR1 reads ENHRY; CDR2 reads SYGVKD. The CDR3 protein is CAVRGGRGTDTQYF. The CDR3 bases are TGTGCGGTTCGCGGGGGGCGAGGCACAGATACCCAGTATTTT.

The V call is TRBV6-5, the J call TRBJ2-5; 10 bases are a match to TRBD2. This CDR3 is built from 11 residues. Germline CDR1 is MNHEY and CDR2 is SVGAGI. V shed 3 bases, J shed 14 bases, and the junction held 3 bases outside the gene matches. The CDR3 is CASSYSGRPYF. For the CDR3, the DNA is TGTGCCAGCAGTTATAGCGGGAGGCCCTACTTC.

This clonotype was counted at least ten times. A read error may explain this, as a much larger clone is one base away. The V gene is TRBV6-5, the J gene TRBJ2-1; TRBD1 aligns across 7 bases. CDR1 and CDR2 (germline): MNHEY, SVGAGI. The CDR3 runs 14 residues. Unmatched junction bases numbered 11, after V lost 2 bases and J lost 13 bases. CDR3 amino acids: CASSYARGRETQFF. CDR3 nucleotides: TGTGCCAGCAGTTACGCGAGGGGGCGAGAGACCCAGTTCTTC.

This chain joins TRBV11-1 and TRBJ1-1; 8 bases map to TRBD1. The V gene's germline CDR1 is SGHAT and CDR2 FQDESV (reference sequence). V trimming: 1 base; J trimming: 4 bases; junction bases outside the gene matches: 5. The CDR3 extends over 15 amino acids. The CDR3 DNA sequence: TGTGCCAGCAGCTTAGAGACAGGGGATACCACTGAAGCTTTCTTT. Protein sequence: CASSLETGDTTEAFF.

In its sample, this clonotype ranks as medium-sized. The chain joins TRBV10-2 to TRBJ2-2; unclear D gene. Per germline, CDR1 WSHSY and CDR2 SAAADI. Trimming took 0 bases from V and 5 from J, leaving 7 bases between them. The CDR3 has 14 amino acids. This CDR3 is CASSESSITGELFF. The CDR3 DNA follows: TGCGCCAGCAGTGAGTCTTCCATTACCGGGGAGCTGTTTTTT.

This clonotype came up a few times. This chain connects TRBV4-1 to TRBJ2-1; D may be TRBD1 (5 bases). The CDR3 has 16 amino acids. CDR1 is MGHRA, CDR2 YSYEKL, per germline. V was pared by 2 bases and J by 0 bases, with 11 bases between. The CDR3 loop reads CASSQYLTVSYNEQFF. In DNA form, the CDR3 reads TGCGCCAGCAGCCAATATTTGACAGTCTCCTACAATGAGCAGTTCTTC.

On this clonotype: At one end the junction does not follow the germline gene, possibly because of a read error. The CDR3: CASTRTGDYEQYF. The CDR3 coding sequence is TGTGCCAGCACACGGACAGGAGACTACGAGCAGTACTTT. V and J are TRBV6-1 and TRBJ1-6, with 7 positions matching TRBD1. Per the germline V gene, CDR1 is MNHNS and CDR2 is SASEGT. This CDR3 is built from 13 residues.

V gene TRBV6-1 combines with J gene TRBJ2-1; a possible D gene is TRBD2 (6 bases). There are 14 residues in the CDR3. The germline V gene encodes CDR1 MNHNS and CDR2 SASEGT. With 4 bases removed from V and 10 bases from J, the gap between germline ends came to 17 bases. The chain's CDR3 is CASSVQRLDYEQFF. The CDR3 DNA is TGTGCCAGCAGTGTTCAGAGGTTGGACTACGAGCAGTTCTTC.

This clonotype occurred once. Here the CDR3 reads CASSDFGWDTQYF. The CDR3 region has the DNA TGTGCCAGCAGTGACTTCGGGTGGGATACGCAGTATTTT. The chain joins TRBV6-1 to TRBJ2-3; D ambiguous. The CDR3 extends over 13 amino acids. Germline V gives CDR1 MNHNS, CDR2 SASEGT. V gave up 3 bases and J gave up 6 bases, with 10 bases separating them.

The chain is built from TRBV5-1 and TRBJ2-3; D could derive from TRBD1 or TRBD2 (6 bases each). Germline V gene data show CDR1 as SGHRS and CDR2 as YFSETQ. The CDR3 consists of 15 residues. The CDR3 nucleotides read TGCGGCACCGGGCTCGGGGGCCCTAACCCAGAGACCCAGTATTTT. This sequence encodes CGTGLGGPNPETQYF.

The chain carries TRBV6-1 and TRBJ2-1; 7 bases line up with TRBD2. The J call is doubtful: the DNA matches TRBJ2-7 better. Germline-derived CDR1 and CDR2 are MNHNS and SASEGT. The CDR3 sequence is 16 residues long. The CDR3 here is CASGGVSGWSSYEQYF. The CDR3 nucleotides are TGTGCCAGCGGGGGGGTAAGCGGGTGGAGCTCCTACGAGCAGTACTTC.

This clonotype ranks as medium-sized (0.01 to 0.1%). V usage is TRBV25-1 and J usage is TRBJ2-5; possibly TRBD2 for D (6 bases). Trimming took 0 bases from V and 2 from J, leaving 7 bases between them. The CDR3 is 14 residues long. Germline V gene sequence: CDR1 MGHDK, CDR2 SYGVNS. CDR3 nucleotide sequence: TGTGCCAGCAGTGAATACCGGGGGCAAGAGACCCAGTACTTC. This gives the protein CASSEYRGQETQYF.

The V call is TRBV11-2, the J call TRBJ2-5, with 10 positions matching TRBD2. The length of the CDR3 is 15 residues. Trimming removed 5 bases from V and 4 bases from J; junction bases left unmatched: 7. Germline loops: CDR1 SGHAT, CDR2 FQNNGV. CDR3 bases: TGTGCCAGCAGCCCAACTAGCGGGACGGGAGAGACCCAGTACTTC. It encodes CASSPTSGTGETQYF.

The chain is built from TRBV11-2 and TRBJ2-7; TRBD2 is a possible D gene (7 bases). Trimming shortened V by 7 bases and J by 3 bases, and 19 bases separated the two germline ends. Germline CDR1 is SGHAT and CDR2 is FQNNGV. This CDR3 spans 15 amino acids. The CDR3 nucleotides read TGTGCCAGCACCCACGAAGGGGGGGTAGTCTACGAGCAGTACTTC. Residues: CASTHEGGVVYEQYF.

Points on this clonotype: This may be a read error, as it is one base from a much larger clone. The chain is built from TRBV6-5 and TRBJ2-1, with D tentatively TRBD1 (6 bases). V was pared by 7 bases and J by 13 bases, with 26 bases between. CDR3 length: 15 residues. Germline CDR1 is MNHEY and CDR2 is SVGAGI. CDR3 loop: CASTTPTGSQETQFF. In DNA form, the CDR3 reads TGTGCCAGCACTACTCCAACAGGGTCCCAAGAGACCCAGTTCTTC.

The chain combines TRBV5-1 with TRBJ2-3; 13 nucleotides agree with TRBD2. V shed 3 bases and J 7 bases; nucleotides not matched to a gene: 14. CDR1 and CDR2 (germline): SGHRS, YFSETQ. This CDR3 has 18 amino acids. The CDR3 DNA reads as TGCGCCAGCAGCTATGGAGGGACTAGCGGGATAGGCGCGAATACGCAGTATTTT. Amino acid sequence: CASSYGGTSGIGANTQYF.

This clonotype was detected a few times. The chain links TRBV27 to TRBJ2-7, with TRBD2 matching 14 bases. The CDR3 runs 15 residues. Germline V gene sequence: CDR1 MNHEY, CDR2 SMNVEV (reference sequence). Trimming at V came to 4 bases and at J to 5 bases, leaving 4 bases not matched to a gene. The CDR3 sequence: CASSSPGLAGDEQYF. In DNA form, the CDR3 reads TGTGCCAGCAGTTCCCCGGGACTAGCGGGAGACGAGCAGTACTTC.

By its share, this clonotype is medium-sized. The genes are TRBV27 and TRBJ2-5, with D perhaps matching TRBD2 (5 bases). The length of the CDR3 is 15 residues. Trimming shortened V by 6 bases and J by 4 bases, and 18 bases separated the two germline ends. Germline V lookup: CDR1 MNHEY, CDR2 SMNVEV (reference sequence). CDR3 amino acids: CASRPTRATGETQYF. In DNA form, the CDR3 reads TGTGCCAGCAGGCCAACTAGGGCAACCGGAGAGACCCAGTACTTC.

This clonotype was seen repeatedly, ten times or more. V usage is TRBV27 and J usage is TRBJ2-1, with D possibly matching TRBD1 (5 bases). TRBJ2-7 explains the end of the DNA better; the J call may be wrong. The CDR3 runs 13 residues. Germline V gives CDR1 MNHEY, CDR2 SMNVEV (reference sequence). The CDR3 nucleotides are TGTGCCAGCAGTTTAGCACAGGCCTACGAGCAGTACTTC. Its protein product is CASSLAQAYEQYF.

The chain is built from TRBV20-1 and TRBJ1-1; D is ambiguous. V lost 6 bases, J lost 10 bases, and 21 bases lay in between. CDR1 is DFQATT, CDR2 SNEGSKA, per germline (reference sequence). CDR3 length: 13 residues. CDR3 residues: CSAETGLPSGAFF. The CDR3 bases are TGCAGTGCCGAGACCGGGCTCCCGTCTGGAGCTTTCTTT.

This clonotype was observed at least ten times. The chain couples TRBV10-2 to TRBJ1-2; 7 bases are a match to TRBD1. The germline gives CDR1 WSHSY, CDR2 SAAADI. Trimming removed 8 bases from V and 4 bases from J; junction bases left unmatched: 10. This CDR3 region has 14 residues. CDR3 bases: TGCGCCAGCCGAGACAGGGATCGGGGCTATGGCTACACCTTC. It specifies CASRDRDRGYGYTF.

The chain combines TRBV6-2 or TRBV6-3 with TRBJ2-5; 7 nucleotides match TRBD1. The end of the DNA fits TRBJ2-7 better, so the J call may be wrong. Germline assignment: CDR1 MNHEY and CDR2 SVGEGT. The CDR3 is 13 amino acids. CDR3 residues: CASSRDRDYEQYF. In DNA form, the CDR3 reads TGTGCCAGCAGCCGGGACAGAGACTACGAGCAGTACTTC.

The chain joins TRBV6-1 to TRBJ2-2, with D tentatively TRBD1 or TRBD2 (5 bases each). Germline CDR1 is MNHNS and CDR2 is SASEGT. The V end lost 6 bases, the J end lost 16 bases, and 27 bases lay between the germline ends. The CDR3 has 15 amino acids. For the CDR3, the DNA is TGTGCCAGCAGACTCCAGGCCGGAATCACCGGGACGCAGTTTTTT. Translation: CASRLQAGITGTQFF.

This clonotype was counted at least ten times. The chain combines TRBV6-2 or TRBV6-3 with TRBJ2-1; 12 nucleotides match TRBD2. The V and J ends lost 5 bases and 0 bases, in that order; junction bases with no gene match: 14. Germline V gene lookup returns CDR1 MNHEY and CDR2 SVGEGT. The CDR3 length is 20 residues. CDR3 loop: CASSPRASGRDSSSYNEQFF. CDR3 bases: TGTGCCAGCAGTCCGAGGGCTAGCGGGAGGGATTCCAGCTCCTACAATGAGCAGTTCTTC.

About this clonotype itself: Compared with germline, one end of the junction differs, possibly owing to a read error. The rearrangement uses TRBV7-8 and TRBJ2-3, with D possibly being TRBD1 or TRBD2 (5 bases each). The V gene's germline CDR1 is SGHVS and CDR2 FQNEAQ. This CDR3 has 16 amino acids. The CDR3 region is CASSLGGVGDIGTQYF. CDR3 DNA: TGTGCCAGCAGCCTAGGTGGGGTGGGAGACATCGGGACGCAGTATTTC.

This clonotype showed up many times. The V call is TRBV6-1, the J call TRBJ1-1; TRBD1 aligns across 8 bases. With 5 bases clipped from V and 2 bases from J, the junction kept 7 bases outside the gene matches. The CDR3 is 15 amino acids. Germline loops: CDR1 MNHNS, CDR2 SASEGT. The CDR3 DNA follows: TGTGCCAGCAGTCCTCGGACAGGGTTAAACACTGAAGCTTTCTTT. Its translation: CASSPRTGLNTEAFF.

This clonotype was observed at least ten times. The chain links TRBV27 to TRBJ2-1; D perhaps matches TRBD2 (6 bases). The CDR3 spans 12 residues. V was cut by 10 bases and J by 5 bases, with 12 bases left in between. CDR1 MNHEY and CDR2 SMNVEV come from the germline V gene (reference sequence). CDR3 coding DNA: TGTGCCACCTCGGGACTGAACAATGAGCAGTTCTTC. This sequence encodes CATSGLNNEQFF.

The gene calls are TRBV6-1 and TRBJ2-3, with D tentatively TRBD1 (6 bases). Germline loops: CDR1 MNHNS, CDR2 SASEGT. V lost 5 bases, J lost 2 bases, and 11 bases lay in between. The CDR3 runs 14 residues. The CDR3 region has the DNA TGTGCCAGCAGTCTCCGGGACAACACAGATACGCAGTATTTT. This codes for CASSLRDNTDTQYF.

In this sample, this clonotype turned up many times. The V gene is TRBV6-1, the J gene TRBJ2-5; 7 nucleotides align to TRBD2. This CDR3 spans 14 amino acids. The trim removed 4 bases at V and 5 bases at J, leaving 7 bases unmatched. Germline V gene sequence: CDR1 MNHNS, CDR2 SASEGT. CDR3 nucleotide sequence: TGTGCCAGCAGTGCGGGCCGGGGAGGGGAGACCCAGTACTTC. Its translation is CASSAGRGGETQYF.

A few counts support this clonotype. V usage is TRBV4-1 and J usage is TRBJ2-7; no clear D. Germline loops: CDR1 MGHRA, CDR2 YSYEKL. There are 16 residues in the CDR3. Trimming shortened V by 4 bases and J by 0 bases, and 16 bases separated the two germline ends. CDR3 nucleotide sequence: TGCGCCAGCAGCCCGAAGTTGGGATTGAGCTCCTACGAGCAGTACTTC. Residues: CASSPKLGLSSYEQYF.

This clonotype was observed at least ten times. This sequence joins TRBV6-1 and TRBJ1-1; a weak D match, TRBD1 (6 bases). Germline CDR1 and CDR2: MNHNS and SASEGT. The CDR3 consists of 14 residues. Trimming stripped 10 bases from V and 0 bases from J, with 15 bases between. The DNA for the CDR3 is TGTGCCAATCCCGGAGGGGGGGTGAACACTGAAGCTTTCTTT. This encodes CANPGGGVNTEAFF.

This clonotype was observed many times. The chain carries TRBV6-5 and TRBJ1-6, with 8 bases matching TRBD1. V lost 0 bases, J lost 7 bases, and 2 bases stayed unmatched. Germline V gives CDR1 MNHEY, CDR2 SVGAGI. This CDR3 contains 15 residues. The DNA for the CDR3 is TGTGCCAGCAGTTACTCACAGGGGGGGAATTCACCCCTCCACTTT. As protein: CASSYSQGGNSPLHF.